Presented here are 17 T cell receptor beta chains from one specimen sequenced in a study of shared clonotypes between healthy human individuals. Here immunoSEQ multiplex PCR was the method, and the copy in TCRdb shows in-frame clones only, minus some. The table includes about 2.4 million clones, 80% to 95% detected once. Sequenced sample: naive CD4+ T cells from PBMCs. Subset denoted: CD45RA+ positively selected. These receptors were taken from a man aged 18-30 years in good health. Some clones in this sample may be carry-over from other donors' samples.

The genes are TRBV9 and TRBJ2-1, with D perhaps TRBD2 (6 bases). Deletions cut 4 bases from V and 10 bases from J, with 18 bases between. The CDR3 length is 14 residues. Looked up from germline, CDR1 is SGDLS and CDR2 is YYNGEE. The CDR3 protein is CASSPSDRESEQFF. The CDR3 DNA is TGTGCCAGCAGCCCGTCGGACCGGGAGTCCGAGCAGTTCTTC. Full variable domain (missing parts from reference TRBV9 and TRBJ2-1): DSGVTQTPKHLITATGQRVTLRCSPRSGDLSVYWYQQSLDQGLQFLIQYYNGEERAKGNILERFSAQQFPDLHSELNLSSLELGDSALYFCASSPSDRESEQFFGPGTRLTVL.

This clone was detected only once. The genes are TRBV19 and TRBJ2-1, with D hard to call. The CDR3 is 12 amino acids. The germline V gene encodes CDR1 LNHDA and CDR2 SQIVND (reference sequence). V was shortened by 5 bases and J by 11 bases, with 13 bases between the two germline ends. The CDR3 loop is CASSFLRDQQFF. For the CDR3, the DNA is TGTGCCAGTAGTTTTTTAAGAGATCAGCAGTTCTTC.

This chain links TRBV7-2 with TRBJ2-1; 7 positions match TRBD2. The CDR3 sequence is 16 residues long. CDR1 SGHTA and CDR2 FQGNSA come from the germline V gene. Trimming cost V 4 bases and J 4 bases; bases outside gene matches: 10. The CDR3 protein is CASSYQSGASYNEQFF. In nucleotides, the CDR3 is TGTGCCAGCAGCTACCAAAGCGGGGCCAGTTACAATGAGCAGTTCTTC.

As regards this clone: At one of its ends the junction is not consistent with the germline gene, which may arise from a read error. This chain connects TRBV11-2 to TRBJ1-4; weak D call: TRBD1 (6 bases). The CDR3 contains 16 residues. Germline V gene sequence: CDR1 SGHAT, CDR2 FQNNGV. CDR3 amino acids: CASSLALGGINEELFF. The CDR3 DNA reads as TGTGCCAGCAGCTTGGCCCTAGGGGGGATCAATGAAGAACTGTTTTTT.

The chain links TRBV4-3 to TRBJ1-6; perhaps TRBD1 as D (5 bases). Per the germline V gene, CDR1 is LGHNA and CDR2 is YSLEER. The CDR3 runs 12 residues. The germline V and J ends were trimmed by 6 bases and 14 bases, with 14 bases remaining between them. The CDR3, as DNA: TGCGCCAGCAGGGACACCGGACTTTCCCTCCACTTT. The encoded protein is CASRDTGLSLHF.

A note on this clone: At the DNA level, this CDR3 is encoded by other sequences in the same sample as well. This chain links TRBV18 with TRBJ2-5; D remains ambiguous. CDR1 is KGHSH, CDR2 LQKENI, per germline. The CDR3 spans 13 residues. V was cut by 0 bases and J by 2 bases, with 4 bases left in between. Written as DNA, the CDR3 is TGTGCCAGCTCACCACCCAGTCAAGAGACCCAGTACTTC. It translates to CASSPPSQETQYF.

Notes on this clone: Other DNA variants within this sample encode the same CDR3. In nucleotides, the CDR3 is TGTGCCAGCAGCCCCCTCTACGAGCAGTACTTC. Its protein is CASSPLYEQYF. The chain links TRBV6-6 to TRBJ2-7; D not certain. V was shortened by 6 bases and J by 3 bases, with 6 bases between the two germline ends. CDR1 is MNHNY and CDR2 is SVGAGI in the germline V gene (reference sequence). The CDR3 totals 11 residues.

The rearrangement joins TRBV9 to TRBJ2-7, with TRBD2 matching 10 bases. V gave up 0 bases and J gave up 9 bases; unmatched junction bases: 6. The CDR3 is 14 residues long. Germline V lookup: CDR1 SGDLS, CDR2 YYNGEE. The CDR3 loop is CASSVALAGARQYF. The DNA for the CDR3 is TGTGCCAGCAGCGTAGCCCTAGCGGGAGCCAGGCAGTACTTC.

The chain is built from TRBV6-5 and TRBJ2-5; D is ambiguous. Judging by the DNA end, TRBJ2-7 fits better; the J call may be wrong. Germline CDR1 is MNHEY and CDR2 is SVGAGI. The CDR3 totals 14 residues. For the CDR3, the DNA is TGTGCCAGCAGTTACAGTTTCGGAAATCACGAGCAGTACTTC. This codes for CASSYSFGNHEQYF.

V and J are TRBV7-9 and TRBJ2-1; 7 nucleotides line up with TRBD1. Germline assignment: CDR1 SEHNR and CDR2 FQNEAQ (reference sequence). J gave up 4 bases and V 3 bases, and 9 bases lay outside the gene matches. This CDR3 contains 16 residues. CDR3 in amino acids: CASSFLKGAFYNEQFF. CDR3 bases: TGTGCCAGCAGCTTTCTAAAGGGGGCGTTTTACAATGAGCAGTTCTTC.

The genes are TRBV5-1 and TRBJ1-2; the D gene is possibly TRBD1 (5 bases). Deletions cut 0 bases from V and 2 bases from J, with 11 bases between. Germline CDR1 SGHRS, CDR2 YFSETQ. CDR3 length equals 15 residues. The CDR3 sequence is CASSLEGRQNYGYTF. For the CDR3, the DNA is TGCGCCAGCAGCTTGGAGGGGCGGCAGAACTATGGCTACACCTTC.

This chain uses TRBV6-4 with TRBJ1-1; D is uncertain. The V end lost 6 bases, the J end lost 2 bases, and 10 bases lay between the germline ends. The CDR3 is 13 residues long. Germline CDR1 is MRHNA and CDR2 is SNTAGT. The CDR3 loop reads CASSPQENTEAFF. The CDR3 nucleotides are TGTGCCAGCAGCCCGCAAGAAAACACTGAAGCTTTCTTT.

The chain combines TRBV6-1 with TRBJ1-5; D is undetermined. The CDR3 covers 13 residues. In germline, CDR1 is MNHNS, CDR2 SASEGT. V lost 10 bases, J lost 7 bases, and 17 bases lay in between. In DNA, the CDR3 is TGTGCCACCTCTACAGAACCTCGACAGCCCCAGCATTTT. It yields the protein CATSTEPRQPQHF.

This sequence joins TRBV27 and TRBJ2-3, with D perhaps TRBD2 (6 bases). Germline CDR1 MNHEY, CDR2 SMNVEV (reference sequence). The CDR3 totals 11 residues. The V end lost 6 bases, the J end lost 5 bases, and 6 bases lay between the germline ends. This CDR3 reads CASRGGDTQYF. CDR3 DNA: TGTGCCAGCAGGGGAGGAGATACGCAGTATTTT.

The rearrangement uses TRBV6-1 and TRBJ2-3; D is possibly TRBD1 (7 bases). Trimming took 4 bases from V and 1 from J, leaving 21 bases between them. CDR1 is MNHNS, CDR2 SASEGT, per germline. This CDR3 comprises 18 residues. Written as DNA, the CDR3 is TGTGCCAGCAGTGTCTTCGGGAGAGGTGGACAGGGCACAGATACGCAGTATTTT. It yields the protein CASSVFGRGGQGTDTQYF.

The chain uses TRBV6-1 and TRBJ1-3; D might be TRBD1 (5 bases). The V gene's germline CDR1 is MNHNS and CDR2 SASEGT. V lost 3 bases and J 4 bases, leaving 19 bases between the germline ends. The CDR3 extends over 17 amino acids. The CDR3 DNA reads TGTGCCAGCAGTGACCCCGCCATCGCAGGGAGAGGAAACACCATATATTTT. Translated, it gives CASSDPAIAGRGNTIYF.

This clone was counted once. V is TRBV15 and J is TRBJ2-2; perhaps D is TRBD1 or TRBD2 (5 bases each). In germline, CDR1 is LNHNV, CDR2 YYDKDF (reference sequence). CDR3 size: 14 residues. The V end lost 0 bases, the J end lost 7 bases, and 9 bases lay between the germline ends. Here the CDR3 reads CATSRDLGDGELFF. The CDR3 coding sequence is TGTGCCACCAGCAGAGATTTGGGGGACGGGGAGCTGTTTTTT.